The text below deals with one T cell receptor (beta chain). The sample is drawn from a study of control samples from healthy donors and cancer patients. With V trimmed by 5 bases and J by 8 bases, 10 bases remained unmatched. This CDR3 region has 16 residues. Germline V lookup: CDR1 SGHTA, CDR2 FQGTGA. Data came from immunoSEQ multiplex PCR; TCRdb stores just in-frame clones and leaves some out. The sample shows 130,000 to 150,000 clones, more than 90% of them seen only once. This clonotype originated in a man aged 25 to 40 in good health. The V and J genes are TRBV7-3 and TRBJ2-1, with TRBD2 identical over 12 bases. The material sequenced was blood. CDR3 DNA sequence: TGTGCCAGCAGCCTAAAGACTAGCGGGGGTTTGGATGAGCAGTTCTTC. Protein sequence: CASSLKTSGGLDEQFF. Full variable domain (missing parts from reference TRBV7-3 and TRBJ2-1): GAGVSQTPSNKVTEKGKYVELRCDPISGHTALYWYRQSLGQGPEFLIYFQGTGAADDSGLPNDRFFAVRPEGSVSTLKIQRTERGDSAVYLCASSLKTSGGLDEQFFGPGTRLTVL.